This T cell receptor beta chain was sequenced during a study of post-analysis software for immune sequencing data. The TCR beta cDNA libraries carried unique molecular identifiers. T cells numbering roughly 0.85 to 10 million gave rise to around 500,000 cDNA molecules. TCRdb re-called the PCR reads with MiXCR, one entry per CDR3 protein. The table shows hundreds of thousands of distinct CDR3 sequences, with 59% occurring only once. This CDR3 contains 16 residues. CDR1 is SNHLY, CDR2 FYNNEI, per germline. After removal of 3 bases from V and 7 bases from J, the junction contained 11 bases not matched to a gene. Overall study findings and caveats: A handful of TRBV segments occurring more often in patients than controls included TRBV5-6, TRBV5-1 and TRBV20-1. For normalized Chao1 diversity, multiple sclerosis patients scored significantly lower than controls did.

In regard to this clonotype: The antigen is undetermined.

The receptor was isolated from a girl aged 2 to 10 with multiple sclerosis. The rearrangement links TRBV2 to TRBJ1-5; 8 bases fit TRBD1. Material: blood. The CDR3, as DNA: TGTGCCAGCAGTGACGCCAGGGGGCATAGGACACAGCCCCAGCATTTT. Its translation is CASSDARGHRTQPQHF. Supplemented by reference TRBV2 and TRBJ1-5, the full variable domain reads EPEVTQTPSHQVTQMGQEVILRCVPISNHLYFYWYRQILGQKVEFLVSFYNNEISEKSEIFDDQFSVERPDGSNFTLKIRSTKLEDSAMYFCASSDARGHRTQPQHFGDGTRLSIL.